This T cell receptor (beta chain) was recorded in a study of cytomegalovirus exposure and HLA in healthy donors. At the level of the study: The study placed 70% to 85% of its 398 genotyped donors in the Caucasian-associated ancestry cluster. Findings and caveats of the study: CMV serostatus was the sole immune exposure data available. According to the study, 160 or so TCR beta chains were cytomegalovirus-associated.

With 60 Vbeta and 13 Jbeta primers, the PCR was carried out. The data were produced by immunoSEQ multiplex PCR, yet TCRdb's version contains in-frame clones alone and is incomplete. The sample yields around 75,000 clones, of which the top ten take up about an eighth. About this clone: Its antigen remains unknown.

The V gene's germline CDR1 is LNHDA and CDR2 SQIVND (reference sequence). V lost 3 bases and J lost 4, with 12 bases in between. This CDR3 has 14 residues. The sequenced sample was PBMCs. The gene calls are TRBV19 and TRBJ1-2; maybe TRBD1 (5 bases). The receptor's source is a man between 45 and 60 years old in good health and CMV-seropositive. The CDR3 region has the DNA TGTGCCAGTAGTATGCTCGGGACTATCTATGGCTACACCTTC. Translated: CASSMLGTIYGYTF.